One sample yielded the 32 T cell receptor beta chains listed below, sequenced in a study of T cell changes during pregnancy in multiple sclerosis. The data were produced by immunoSEQ multiplex PCR, yet TCRdb's version contains in-frame clones alone and is incomplete. The profile covers tens of thousands of clones, with 96% appearing a single time and 2% to 2.5% taken by the ten largest. Sequenced material: CD8+ T cells from peripheral blood mononuclear cells, taken after pregnancy. Receptors were obtained from a female donor with multiple sclerosis, enrolled in a pregnancy study.

The chain carries TRBV5-6 and TRBJ2-1; TRBD2 matches 8 bases. The CDR3 loop spans 15 amino acids. The J segment lost 7 bases and the V segment lost 4 bases, leaving 10 bases of the junction unmatched. Germline CDR1 reads SGHDT; CDR2 reads YYEEEE. Written as DNA, the CDR3 is TGTGCCAGCAGCCTACCGGGACTAGTTGTAAATGAGCAGTTCTTC. This translates into CASSLPGLVVNEQFF.

The J gene is TRBJ2-2, the V gene TRBV13, with TRBD2 matching over 12 bases. V lost 0 bases, J lost 6 bases, and 5 bases stayed unmatched. CDR3 length: 17 residues. CDR1 and CDR2 from the germline V gene are PRHDT and FYEKMQ (reference sequence). CDR3 in amino acids: CASSLGLAGGPAGELFF. The CDR3 coding sequence is TGTGCCAGCAGCTTAGGACTAGCGGGAGGCCCCGCCGGGGAGCTGTTTTTT. The complete variable domain, with remaining parts taken from reference TRBV13 and TRBJ2-2, reads AAGVIQSPRHLIKEKRETATLKCYPIPRHDTVYWYQQGPGQDPQFLISFYEKMQSDKGSIPDRFSAQQFSDYHSELNMSSLELGDSALYFCASSLGLAGGPAGELFFGEGSRLTVL.

V is TRBV5-1 and J is TRBJ2-7; 10 bases agree with TRBD2. V shed 1 base, J shed 3 bases, and the junction held 1 base outside the gene matches. The CDR3 covers 14 residues. Germline loops: CDR1 SGHRS, CDR2 YFSETQ. The CDR3 is CASSLTSGDYEQYF. The CDR3, as DNA: TGCGCCAGCAGCTTGACTAGCGGGGACTACGAGCAGTACTTC.

This clone was found once. This chain links TRBV6-5 with TRBJ2-1, with 8 bases aligning to TRBD2. Unmatched junction bases numbered 7, after V lost 6 bases and J lost 15 bases. Germline CDR1 and CDR2: MNHEY and SVGAGI. The CDR3 length is 11 residues. CDR3 in DNA: TGTGCCAGCAGGGAGCGGGAGAGGTCGTTCTTC. The encoded protein is CASRERERSFF.

The rearrangement links TRBV19 to TRBJ2-7; D perhaps matches TRBD2 (5 bases). V was cut by 4 bases and J by 4 bases, with 11 bases left in between. The CDR3 covers 13 residues. The germline gives CDR1 LNHDA, CDR2 SQIVND (reference sequence). The CDR3 coding sequence is TGTGCCAGTAGTACGGACTTCTTTTACGAGCAGTACTTC. Its translation: CASSTDFFYEQYF.

This sequence joins TRBV5-6 and TRBJ1-4; the D is unclear. This CDR3 region has 14 residues. Germline V gene sequence: CDR1 SGHDT, CDR2 YYEEEE. V was trimmed by 2 bases and J by 0 bases, leaving 5 bases between them. CDR3 residues: CASSLLATNEKLFF. DNA of the CDR3: TGTGCCAGCAGCTTACTGGCAACTAATGAAAAACTGTTTTTT.

The chain is built from TRBV27 and TRBJ1-2; 8 bases line up with TRBD1. Germline values: CDR1 MNHEY, CDR2 SMNVEV (reference sequence). V shed 4 bases and J 4 bases; nucleotides not matched to a gene: 8. This CDR3 spans 15 amino acids. In nucleotides, the CDR3 is TGTGCCAGCAGTTCCCTGGGACAGGCCCTCTATGGCTACACCTTC. It encodes CASSSLGQALYGYTF.

The J gene is TRBJ1-1, the V gene TRBV7-9; 8 bases agree with TRBD1. This CDR3 has 12 residues. The trim removed 8 bases at V and 4 bases at J, leaving 3 bases unmatched. From germline, CDR1 is SEHNR and CDR2 FQNEAQ (reference sequence). In DNA, the CDR3 is TGTGCCAGCGACAGGGGTGTCACTGAAGCTTTCTTT. Its translation is CASDRGVTEAFF.

The CDR3 DNA is TGTGCCAGTAGGTTGGGACAGGCTTATGAGCAGTTCTTC. Translating it yields CASRLGQAYEQFF. The chain joins TRBV19 to TRBJ2-1; 8 positions agree with TRBD1. With V trimmed by 6 bases and J by 8 bases, 6 bases remained unmatched. CDR1 LNHDA and CDR2 SQIVND come from the germline V gene (reference sequence). This CDR3 is 13 amino acids long.

This rearrangement joins TRBV19 to TRBJ2-7; 7 bases match TRBD1. Germline V gene data show CDR1 as LNHDA and CDR2 as SQIVND (reference sequence). CDR3 length equals 14 residues. V shed 5 bases and J 0 bases; nucleotides not matched to a gene: 4. The CDR3 DNA follows: TGTGCCAGTAGTTATGGGACAGACTCCTACGAGCAGTACTTC. This codes for CASSYGTDSYEQYF.

The J gene is TRBJ1-5, the V gene TRBV5-5; D uncertain. CDR1 is SGHKS, CDR2 YYEKEE, per germline (reference sequence). The CDR3 is 14 amino acids. V was trimmed by 0 bases and J by 0 bases, leaving 4 bases between them. CDR3 in amino acids: CASSLGHSNQPQHF. The CDR3 DNA reads as TGTGCCAGCAGCTTGGGACATAGCAATCAGCCCCAGCATTTT.

The chain employs TRBV7-2 and TRBJ1-1, with a tentative D call TRBD1 (6 bases). The CDR3 is made up of 14 amino acids. Trimming cost V 4 bases and J 1 base, with 10 bases left between them. Germline CDR1 SGHTA, CDR2 FQGNSA. CDR3 sequence: CASSYLQGNTEAFF. The CDR3 DNA follows: TGTGCCAGCAGCTATCTACAGGGGAACACTGAAGCTTTCTTT.

V usage is TRBV6-1 and J usage is TRBJ2-1, with D tentatively TRBD2 (6 bases). The CDR3 is 15 amino acids. V was trimmed by 6 bases and J by 7 bases, leaving 19 bases between them. The germline V gene has CDR1 MNHNS and CDR2 SASEGT. DNA of the CDR3: TGTGCCAGCAGGGATGAGCCCCCGGGGAGGAATGAGCAGTTCTTC. Its protein is CASRDEPPGRNEQFF.

The chain combines TRBV28 with TRBJ2-7, with 10 bases fitting TRBD2. After removal of 5 bases from V and 4 bases from J, the junction contained 8 bases not matched to a gene. CDR3 length: 15 amino acids. From germline, CDR1 is MDHEN and CDR2 SYDVKM. CDR3 in amino acids: CASSQRTSGIYEQYF. The CDR3 nucleotides are TGTGCCAGCAGTCAAAGGACTAGCGGCATATACGAGCAGTACTTC. Full variable domain (rest looked up from reference TRBV28 and TRBJ2-7): DVKVTQSSRYLVKRTGEKVFLECVQDMDHENMFWYRQDPGLGLRLIYFSYDVKMKEKGDIPEGYSVSREKKERFSLILESASTNQTSMYLCASSQRTSGIYEQYFGPGTRLTVT.

V gene TRBV7-9 combines with J gene TRBJ2-1, with 13 bases lining up with TRBD2. The germline CDR1 and CDR2 sequences are SEHNR and FQNEAQ (reference sequence). The CDR3 totals 19 residues. V lost 5 bases to trimming and J lost 0 bases; unmatched junction nucleotides: 10. The CDR3 nucleotides read TGTGCCAGCAGCCGACCGACTAGCGGGAGGCTCGGCTCCTACAATGAGCAGTTCTTC. Amino acid sequence: CASSRPTSGRLGSYNEQFF.

This chain joins TRBV4-2 and TRBJ2-1, with D tentatively TRBD2 (6 bases). V was pared by 5 bases and J by 6 bases, with 20 bases between. The CDR3 covers 16 residues. Germline values: CDR1 LGHNA, CDR2 YNFKEQ. The CDR3 nucleotides read TGTGCCAGCAGCGGTCTGACTGGGCTAGCGAGCAATGAGCAGTTCTTC. Protein: CASSGLTGLASNEQFF.

V gene TRBV5-1 combines with J gene TRBJ2-1; TRBD1 agrees at 10 bases. CDR3 size: 15 residues. Trimming at V came to 3 bases and at J to 7 bases, leaving 7 bases not matched to a gene. Per germline, CDR1 SGHRS and CDR2 YFSETQ. CDR3 bases: TGCGCCAGCAGCTGGGGGGACAGGGGTTTAAATGAGCAGTTCTTC. This translates into CASSWGDRGLNEQFF.

The V and J genes are TRBV29-1 and TRBJ1-5; D unresolved. This CDR3 comprises 11 residues. Per the germline V gene, CDR1 is SQVTM and CDR2 is ANQGSEA. The CDR3 DNA is TGCACCCGGGGTGGGAATCAGCCCCAGCATTTT. This sequence encodes CTRGGNQPQHF. The complete variable domain, with remaining parts taken from reference TRBV29-1 and TRBJ1-5, reads SAVISQKPSRDICQRGTSLTIQCQVDSQVTMMFWYRQQPGQSLTLIATANQGSEATYESGFVIDKFPISRPNLTFSTLTVSNMSPEDSSIYLCTRGGNQPQHFGDGTRLSIL.

The genes are TRBV4-1 and TRBJ2-7; 10 bases fit TRBD1. Per germline, CDR1 MGHRA and CDR2 YSYEKL. Germline trimming cut 2 bases from V and 3 bases from J; bases unmatched to any gene: 1. There are 14 residues in the CDR3. CDR3 DNA sequence: TGCGCCAGCAGCCAAAGGACAGGGGGCTACGAGCAGTACTTC. The encoded protein is CASSQRTGGYEQYF.

The chain links TRBV13 to TRBJ2-1; a weak D match, TRBD2 (5 bases). The V end lost 2 bases, the J end lost 8 bases, and 22 bases lay between the germline ends. CDR3 length equals 17 residues. Germline V gene data show CDR1 as PRHDT and CDR2 as FYEKMQ (reference sequence). CDR3 protein: CASSLTGGGGVFDEQFF. Here the CDR3 DNA reads TGTGCCAGCAGCTTAACGGGTGGAGGAGGAGTATTTGATGAGCAGTTCTTC.

The CDR3 region has the DNA TGTGCCAGCAGTTTGAGATTAGAGCAGTTCTTC. Protein product: CASSLRLEQFF. The V call is TRBV28, the J call TRBJ2-1; D uncertain. The V and J ends lost 3 bases and 10 bases respectively, with 7 bases between them. This CDR3 region has 11 residues. Germline V gene sequence: CDR1 MDHEN, CDR2 SYDVKM.

The chain carries TRBV27 and TRBJ1-2, with D perhaps TRBD1 (6 bases). The V end was cut by 3 bases, the J end by 6 bases, with 11 bases between. The CDR3 loop spans 13 amino acids. Germline V gene data show CDR1 as MNHEY and CDR2 as SMNVEV (reference sequence). CDR3 in DNA: TGTGCCAGCAGTTTCTTGGGGGCGGATGGCTACACCTTC. Its translation: CASSFLGADGYTF.

This clone was detected a few times. V usage is TRBV7-9 and J usage is TRBJ1-2, with 9 nucleotides matching TRBD1. Looked up from germline, CDR1 is SEHNR and CDR2 is FQNEAQ (reference sequence). The V and J ends lost 6 bases and 2 bases, in that order; junction bases with no gene match: 1. CDR3 length: 13 amino acids. The CDR3 DNA follows: TGTGCCAGCAGGGGGACAGGGAACTATGGCTACACCTTC. Its protein is CASRGTGNYGYTF.

V gene TRBV5-1 combines with J gene TRBJ2-5, with 9 bases identical to TRBD1. The CDR3 spans 15 residues. V was pared by 4 bases and J by 5 bases, with 9 bases of the junction left unmatched. Germline V gene data show CDR1 as SGHRS and CDR2 as YFSETQ. Here the CDR3 reads CASSPDRGIGETQYF. CDR3 DNA sequence: TGCGCCAGCAGCCCGGACAGGGGAATTGGGGAGACCCAGTACTTC. Using reference TRBV5-1 and TRBJ2-5 for the parts outside the CDR3, the full variable domain is KAGVTQTPRYLIKTRGQQVTLSCSPISGHRSVSWYQQTPGQGLQFLFEYFSETQRNKGNFPGRFSGRQFSNSRSEMNVSTLELGDSALYLCASSPDRGIGETQYFGPGTRLLVL.

J is TRBJ1-1 and V is TRBV27, with D possibly matching TRBD1 (5 bases). With 2 bases removed from V and 3 bases from J, the gap between germline ends came to 19 bases. This CDR3 has 17 amino acids. The germline V gene encodes CDR1 MNHEY and CDR2 SMNVEV (reference sequence). The DNA for the CDR3 is TGTGCCAGCAGTTTAGACCCCAGGGTATTCCCGGACACTGAAGCTTTCTTT. Its translation: CASSLDPRVFPDTEAFF.

The gene calls are TRBV27 and TRBJ2-7; weak D call: TRBD1 (5 bases). The CDR3 length is 14 residues. The V end was cut by 0 bases, the J end by 5 bases, with 11 bases between. From germline, CDR1 is MNHEY and CDR2 SMNVEV (reference sequence). The CDR3 sequence is CASSLSRQGHEQYF. The CDR3 DNA follows: TGTGCCAGCAGTTTATCCCGGCAGGGCCACGAGCAGTACTTC.

This clone was recorded once. The chain combines TRBV9 with TRBJ1-5; TRBD1 is a possible D gene (6 bases). CDR1 and CDR2 from the germline V gene are SGDLS and YYNGEE. Trimming took 0 bases from V and 9 from J, leaving 10 bases between them. The CDR3 has 13 amino acids. The CDR3 reads CASSVGGPTPQHF. CDR3 sequence (DNA): TGTGCCAGCAGCGTAGGGGGGCCTACGCCCCAGCATTTT.

The V call is TRBV7-6, the J call TRBJ2-7, with TRBD2 matching 14 bases. The J segment lost 5 bases and the V segment lost 5 bases, leaving 17 bases of the junction unmatched. Per germline, CDR1 SGHVS and CDR2 FNYEAQ. There are 19 residues in the CDR3. CDR3 nucleotides: TGTGCCAGCAGCCAGACTAGCGGGAGGGCCAGGGTTTATAACGACGAGCAGTACTTC. It yields the protein CASSQTSGRARVYNDEQYF.

The chain links TRBV11-3 to TRBJ1-2, with TRBD1 as a possible D gene (6 bases). The CDR3 spans 14 residues. Per the germline V gene, CDR1 is SGHNT and CDR2 is YENEEA. Trimming stripped 6 bases from V and 5 bases from J, with 16 bases between. CDR3 DNA sequence: TGTGCCAGCAGACCATTACAGGGTAGGTATGGCTACACCTTC. Its translation is CASRPLQGRYGYTF.

The chain employs TRBV5-4 and TRBJ1-2; D is undetermined. CDR1 is SGHNT and CDR2 is YYREEE in the germline V gene (reference sequence). Trimming took 2 bases from V and 0 from J, leaving 8 bases between them. This CDR3 contains 14 residues. The chain's CDR3 is CASSFFIANYGYTF. The CDR3 DNA is TGTGCCAGCAGCTTTTTTATTGCTAACTATGGCTACACCTTC.

The J gene is TRBJ1-1, the V gene TRBV6-6; D not certain. V was cut by 2 bases and J by 3 bases, with 10 bases left in between. Looked up from germline, CDR1 is MNHNY and CDR2 is SVGAGI (reference sequence). The CDR3 totals 14 residues. CDR3 loop: CASSYRGGDTEAFF. In nucleotides, the CDR3 is TGTGCCAGCAGTTACCGTGGTGGAGACACTGAAGCTTTCTTT.

A word on this clone: The same CDR3 can be traced to other DNA sequences in this sample. This chain connects TRBV6-4 to TRBJ2-4; D is unclear. The germline V gene encodes CDR1 MRHNA and CDR2 SNTAGT. V shed 0 bases and J shed 6 bases, with 6 bases lying between them. This CDR3 comprises 13 residues. The DNA of the CDR3 is TGTGCCAGCAGTGACTCGGGCTCAAACATTCAGTACTTC. Its translation is CASSDSGSNIQYF.